The rows below give T cell receptor beta chains drawn from one sample of a study of blood T cell repertoires in COVID-19. Generated by immunoSEQ multiplex PCR, the TCRdb table keeps only in-frame clones and is missing some. The sample lists about 190,000 clones, under 80% occurring once. Sequencing was carried out using peripheral blood. Receptors were obtained from a man aged 45-65 years who had recovered from COVID-19. CDR3s include the opening cysteine and the closing phenylalanine or tryptophan.

V	J	CDR3
TRBV5-1	TRBJ2-3	CASSLGDSPDTQYF
TRBV7-6	TRBJ2-7	CASTFRDIHYEQYF
TRBV10-3	TRBJ2-3	CAISPSGNPTDTQYF
TRBV2	TRBJ2-1	CASRWGQDDEQFF
TRBV20-1	TRBJ1-1	CSAFRVTEAFF
TRBV9	TRBJ2-3	CASSVAGKDTQYF
TRBV30	TRBJ2-3	CAWSAGGTDTQYF
TRBV5-4	TRBJ2-5	CASSLQGWETQYF
TRBV3-1/TRBV3-2	TRBJ2-3	CASSLGLAGPADTQYF
TRBV18	TRBJ2-4	CASSRDSATAKNIQYF
TRBV11-2	TRBJ2-7	CASSYDGQDTYEQYF
TRBV28	TRBJ1-1	CASSSLLQGAAEAFF
TRBV6-6	TRBJ1-1	CASSKQENTEAFF
TRBV7-8	TRBJ2-5	CASSLGQQETQYF
TRBV7-8	TRBJ2-3	CASSLLTTDTQYF
TRBV5-1	TRBJ2-5	CASSHGFAGPSMETQYF
TRBV27	TRBJ2-7	CASSLREGSYEQYF
TRBV2	TRBJ2-7	CASSERGTYPNSYEQYF